What follows are 25 T cell receptor beta chains derived from one specimen sequenced in a study of cytomegalovirus exposure and HLA in healthy donors. 13 Jbeta primers and 60 Vbeta primers were used for the PCR. The assay was immunoSEQ multiplex PCR, and TCRdb's table has in-frame clones only and misses some. The top ten clones hold just under 2% of a sample with 95,000 to 150,000 clones, 76% of them seen once. Sequenced input: PBMCs. The source of these receptors is a man in his fifties in good health and CMV-seronegative.

V usage is TRBV9 and J usage is TRBJ2-2, with 12 bases matching TRBD2. Germline lookup yields CDR1 SGDLS and CDR2 YYNGEE. V was clipped by 0 bases and J by 4 bases; unmatched bases: 13. CDR3 length: 20 amino acids. In DNA form, the CDR3 reads TGTGCCAGCAGCGTAGACGGGCTAGCGGGGGGGGGCCGGGCCACCGGGGAGCTGTTTTTT. This gives the protein CASSVDGLAGGGRATGELFF. The variable domain in full, with the rest retrieved from reference TRBV9 and TRBJ2-2, is DSGVTQTPKHLITATGQRVTLRCSPRSGDLSVYWYQQSLDQGLQFLIQYYNGEERAKGNILERFSAQQFPDLHSELNLSSLELGDSALYFCASSVDGLAGGGRATGELFFGEGSRLTVL.

In DNA, the CDR3 is TGCGCCAGCAGCCATGGCCGGGACTTCAATGAGCAGTTCTTC. This sequence encodes CASSHGRDFNEQFF. This chain links TRBV5-1 with TRBJ2-1; tentatively, D is TRBD2 (6 bases). V lost 4 bases and J 6 bases, leaving 14 bases between the germline ends. The CDR3 is 14 residues long. Germline V lookup: CDR1 SGHRS, CDR2 YFSETQ.

This clone appeared a single time. V usage is TRBV9 and J usage is TRBJ2-5, with 10 bases aligning to TRBD2. The J call is doubtful: the DNA matches TRBJ2-7 better. Germline values: CDR1 SGDLS, CDR2 YYNGEE. CDR3 length equals 16 residues. Written as DNA, the CDR3 is TGTGCCAGCAGCGTAGGAGCGGGGGGGGAATCCTACGAGCAGTACTTC. Translation gives CASSVGAGGESYEQYF.

The chain has TRBV9 and TRBJ1-1, with a possible D match to TRBD1 (5 bases). V was clipped by 0 bases and J by 3 bases, with 12 bases between them. The CDR3 length is 15 residues. Germline CDR1 is SGDLS and CDR2 is YYNGEE. CDR3 loop: CASSVGTGQDTEAFF. The CDR3 DNA is TGTGCCAGCAGCGTAGGAACAGGACAAGACACTGAAGCTTTCTTT. The entire variable domain, with the rest obtained from reference TRBV9 and TRBJ1-1, is as follows: DSGVTQTPKHLITATGQRVTLRCSPRSGDLSVYWYQQSLDQGLQFLIQYYNGEERAKGNILERFSAQQFPDLHSELNLSSLELGDSALYFCASSVGTGQDTEAFFGQGTRLTVV.

The CDR3 DNA sequence: TGTGCCATCAGCCCAGGGGGCGGAGGCTACACCTTC. Its protein product is CAISPGGGGYTF. J is TRBJ1-2 and V is TRBV10-3; 8 nucleotides match TRBD1. Germline assignment: CDR1 ENHRY and CDR2 SYGVKD. J lost 8 bases, V lost 6 bases, and 5 bases had no gene match. There are 12 residues in the CDR3.

The rearrangement uses TRBV4-1 and TRBJ1-2; 12 bases are a match to TRBD1. Germline CDR1 is MGHRA and CDR2 is YSYEKL. Unmatched junction bases numbered 2, after V lost 4 bases and J lost 2 bases. The CDR3 loop spans 15 amino acids. CDR3 coding DNA: TGCGCCAGCAGCCTGGGACAGGGGGCGAACTATGGCTACACCTTC. The encoded protein is CASSLGQGANYGYTF.

The chain employs TRBV7-8 and TRBJ1-2, with TRBD1 identical over 10 bases. CDR1 is SGHVS, CDR2 FQNEAQ, per germline. V shed 3 bases, J shed 2 bases, and the junction held 6 bases outside the gene matches. This CDR3 region has 16 residues. DNA for the CDR3: TGTGCCAGCAGCTTGGCAGGGACAGGGGTGAACTATGGCTACACCTTC. Protein sequence: CASSLAGTGVNYGYTF.

The CDR3 loop is CASSEDREEGTEAFF. The DNA of the CDR3 is TGTGCCAGCAGTGAGGACAGGGAAGAGGGCACTGAAGCTTTCTTT. The chain has TRBV6-4 and TRBJ1-1; 8 positions match TRBD1. This CDR3 region has 15 residues. The J segment lost 4 bases and the V segment lost 3 bases, leaving 7 bases of the junction unmatched. Germline-derived CDR1 and CDR2 are MRHNA and SNTAGT.

The chain is built from TRBV5-6 and TRBJ2-1; 11 bases align to TRBD2. V lost 1 base, J lost 9 bases, and 18 bases stayed unmatched. Germline loops: CDR1 SGHDT, CDR2 YYEEEE. The CDR3 length is 19 residues. In DNA form, the CDR3 reads TGTGCCAGCAGCTTGCGGCTAGCGGGGGGCGCAGCCCCCATTGGTGAGCAGTTCTTC. As protein: CASSLRLAGGAAPIGEQFF.

The V gene is TRBV4-3, the J gene TRBJ2-7, with 7 bases identical to TRBD2. The CDR3 consists of 15 residues. V shed 1 base and J 0 bases; nucleotides not matched to a gene: 3. The V gene's germline CDR1 is LGHNA and CDR2 YSLEER. DNA for the CDR3: TGCGCCAGCAGCCAAGGGGGGGGGAGCTCCTACGAGCAGTACTTC. Translating it yields CASSQGGGSSYEQYF.

As regards this clone: At one boundary the junction diverges from the germline segment, which might be a read error. The chain is built from TRBV7-9 and TRBJ1-4; D may be TRBD1 (5 bases). The CDR3 is 15 amino acids. Germline V gene data show CDR1 as SEHNR and CDR2 as FQNEAQ (reference sequence). The chain's CDR3 is CSSSLASGYNEKLFF. CDR3 nucleotide sequence: TGTTCCAGCAGCTTAGCGTCAGGGTATAATGAAAAACTGTTTTTT.

The V call is TRBV6-5, the J call TRBJ1-6, with 7 bases lining up with TRBD1. The trim removed 6 bases at V and 9 bases at J, leaving 8 bases unmatched. The length of the CDR3 is 14 residues. Germline assignment: CDR1 MNHEY and CDR2 SVGAGI. The CDR3 DNA follows: TGTGCCAGCAGACTAGACAGGGTGGGTTCACCCCTCCACTTT. Amino acids: CASRLDRVGSPLHF.

V is TRBV4-3 and J is TRBJ1-1, with 8 bases aligning to TRBD1. Germline V CDR1 and CDR2: LGHNA, YSLEER. CDR3 length: 15 amino acids. Trimming removed 0 bases from V and 5 bases from J; junction bases left unmatched: 5. The CDR3 protein is CASSQEDRDGTEAFF. CDR3 nucleotide sequence: TGCGCCAGCAGCCAAGAGGACAGGGATGGGACTGAAGCTTTCTTT.

The chain carries TRBV7-2 and TRBJ2-5; unclear D gene. The better agreement between TRBJ2-7 and the DNA end casts doubt on the J call. CDR1 and CDR2 (germline): SGHTA, FQGNSA. CDR3 length: 13 amino acids. This CDR3 is CASSLVVAYEQYF. CDR3 nucleotides: TGTGCCAGCAGCTTAGTTGTCGCGTACGAGCAGTACTTC.

A word on this clone: One junction end disagrees with the germline gene, perhaps due to a read error. V gene TRBV7-9 combines with J gene TRBJ2-5; 10 bases fit TRBD2. The CDR3 has 16 amino acids. The germline gives CDR1 SEHNR, CDR2 FQNEAQ (reference sequence). CDR3 protein: CSSTSLASGGGETQYF. CDR3 in DNA: TGTTCCAGCACCAGTTTGGCTAGCGGGGGCGGAGAGACCCAGTACTTC.

This clone was detected once. V usage is TRBV7-3 and J usage is TRBJ2-6; D gene uncertain. This CDR3 contains 15 residues. Germline lookup yields CDR1 SGHTA and CDR2 FQGTGA. The V gene lost 6 bases and the J gene lost 0 bases, with 9 bases spanning the gap. CDR3: CASSRSSSGANVLTF. CDR3 sequence (DNA): TGTGCCAGCAGTCGCAGTTCCTCTGGGGCCAACGTCCTGACTTTC.

The rearrangement joins TRBV4-2 to TRBJ1-2; D gene uncertain. The CDR3 runs 18 residues. CDR1 is LGHNA and CDR2 is YNFKEQ in the germline V gene. V lost 0 bases and J 2 bases, leaving 19 bases between the germline ends. CDR3 nucleotide sequence: TGTGCCAGCAGCCAAGAGTGGACGGGAAACACATTAAACTATGGCTACACCTTC. Protein sequence: CASSQEWTGNTLNYGYTF.

This clone has just one count. The V gene is TRBV14, the J gene TRBJ2-1; 10 nucleotides align to TRBD1. CDR3 length: 18 amino acids. V dropped 1 base and J dropped 9; count of bases not matched to a gene: 15. Germline V lookup: CDR1 SGHDN, CDR2 FVKESK. This CDR3 is CASSQVGPGTGVIGEQFF. In nucleotides, the CDR3 is TGTGCCAGCAGCCAAGTGGGTCCCGGGACAGGGGTAATAGGTGAGCAGTTCTTC.

With respect to this clone: No DNA is shown, since the ends of the CDR3 on it are uncertain; the CDR3 is the one TCRdb lists. The V call is TRBV5-1, the J call TRBJ2-1; TRBD2, the table's D call, was not compared with the DNA. The CDR3 length is 16 residues, termini included. Germline V CDR1 and CDR2: SGHRS, YFSETQ. CDR3 sequence reads: CASSFGNGGSYNEQFF.

This chain connects TRBV5-1 to TRBJ2-3; 7 bases match TRBD2. V was clipped by 0 bases and J by 4 bases; unmatched bases: 5. Germline CDR1 is SGHRS and CDR2 is YFSETQ. This CDR3 comprises 15 residues. CDR3 amino acids: CASSLGSSGSDTQYF. CDR3 in DNA: TGCGCCAGCAGCTTGGGGTCTAGCGGCTCAGATACGCAGTATTTT.

The rearrangement uses TRBV6-1 and TRBJ2-5; 9 bases fit TRBD1. The ends lost 1 base at V and 3 bases at J; junction bases unmatched: 3. Looked up from germline, CDR1 is MNHNS and CDR2 is SASEGT. The CDR3 runs 15 residues. For the CDR3, the DNA is TGTGCCAGCAGTGAAGTGACAGGGGGAAAAGAGACCCAGTACTTC. It encodes CASSEVTGGKETQYF.

This chain connects TRBV7-9 to TRBJ1-1, with TRBD1 matching 8 bases. V was pared by 4 bases and J by 4 bases, with 5 bases of the junction left unmatched. The CDR3 is 14 residues long. Germline CDR1 reads SEHNR; CDR2 reads FQNEAQ (reference sequence). CDR3 sequence (DNA): TGTGCCAGCAGCTCCGGGACAGGAAGCACTGAAGCTTTCTTT. It codes for CASSSGTGSTEAFF.

V gene TRBV7-8 combines with J gene TRBJ1-1; a possible D gene is TRBD1 (5 bases). There are 14 residues in the CDR3. V lost 4 bases to trimming and J lost 3 bases, with 12 bases between them. From germline, CDR1 is SGHVS and CDR2 FQNEAQ. CDR3 in DNA: TGTGCCAGCAGCTCCAGGGTCGGAGACACTGAAGCTTTCTTT. Its protein is CASSSRVGDTEAFF.

The rearrangement uses TRBV7-3 and TRBJ2-2; tentative D call: TRBD2 (6 bases). The germline V and J ends were trimmed by 1 base and 4 bases, with 22 bases remaining between them. The CDR3 has 19 residues. Germline V CDR1 and CDR2: SGHTA, FQGTGA. The CDR3 reads CASSLRDMGLDYLTGELFF. The CDR3 DNA sequence: TGTGCCAGCAGCTTAAGGGATATGGGGTTGGACTACCTCACCGGGGAGCTGTTTTTT.

The chain employs TRBV5-5 and TRBJ1-1; TRBD1 might be the D (6 bases). Trimming cost V 4 bases and J 7 bases, with 14 bases left between them. Per germline, CDR1 SGHKS and CDR2 YYEKEE (reference sequence). The CDR3 length is 13 residues. CDR3 in amino acids: CASSDRQVSEAFF. CDR3 nucleotide sequence: TGTGCCAGCAGCGATCGACAGGTTAGTGAAGCTTTCTTT. The whole variable domain, filled in from reference TRBV5-5 and TRBJ1-1, reads DAGVTQSPTHLIKTRGQQVTLRCSPISGHKSVSWYQQVLGQGPQFIFQYYEKEERGRGNFPDRFSARQFPNYSSELNVNALLLGDSALYLCASSDRQVSEAFFGQGTRLTVV.